The text below deals with one TCR beta chain. No antigen is known for it. TCRdb's table, derived via immunoSEQ multiplex PCR, lists solely in-frame clones and lacks some. The table lists 170,000 or so clones, around nine tenths of them singletons. The sample comes from a study of T cell responses to AZD1222 COVID-19 vaccine. General study results and limits: Two AZD1222 doses significantly raised spike-specific TCR breadth and depth over controls. Sampling captured repertoires only after the peak T cell response.

The CDR3 runs 16 residues. Trimming took 5 bases from V and 4 from J, leaving 20 bases between them. Germline CDR1 reads ENHRY; CDR2 reads SYGVKD. The chain employs TRBV10-3 and TRBJ1-1, with D unresolved. This receptor was identified in an adult who received the AZD1222 COVID-19 vaccine. This specimen consisted of peripheral blood, obtained 28 days after the second AZD1222 dose. CDR3 sequence: CAISHQPIGEGTEAFF. The DNA for the CDR3 is TGTGCCATCAGTCACCAACCGATCGGGGAGGGCACTGAAGCTTTCTTT.